This TCR beta chain is drawn from a study of neurological immune-mediated disorders. With 4 bases clipped from V and 5 bases from J, the junction kept 10 bases outside the gene matches. The germline gives CDR1 ENHRY, CDR2 SYGVKD. The CDR3 totals 17 residues. The cDNA was generated by 5'RACE with 10-nucleotide random UMIs. TCRdb reprocessed the 5' RACE reads with MiXCR, giving one entry per CDR3 protein. Here the sample spans roughly 75,000 distinct CDR3 sequences, 2.6% being singletons. The table lists this clonotype with many counts. Unsorted libraries came from 2 million PBMCs stored at -80 °C. The receptor's source is a woman aged 25 to 45 with multiple sclerosis. The V call is TRBV10-3, the J call TRBJ2-1; TRBD2 aligns across 11 bases. The sequenced sample was PBMCs. The DNA of the CDR3 is TGTGCCATCAGTGTTCAGTGGGGGACTAGCGGTAACAATGAGCAGTTCTTC. Its protein product is CAISVQWGTSGNNEQFF.